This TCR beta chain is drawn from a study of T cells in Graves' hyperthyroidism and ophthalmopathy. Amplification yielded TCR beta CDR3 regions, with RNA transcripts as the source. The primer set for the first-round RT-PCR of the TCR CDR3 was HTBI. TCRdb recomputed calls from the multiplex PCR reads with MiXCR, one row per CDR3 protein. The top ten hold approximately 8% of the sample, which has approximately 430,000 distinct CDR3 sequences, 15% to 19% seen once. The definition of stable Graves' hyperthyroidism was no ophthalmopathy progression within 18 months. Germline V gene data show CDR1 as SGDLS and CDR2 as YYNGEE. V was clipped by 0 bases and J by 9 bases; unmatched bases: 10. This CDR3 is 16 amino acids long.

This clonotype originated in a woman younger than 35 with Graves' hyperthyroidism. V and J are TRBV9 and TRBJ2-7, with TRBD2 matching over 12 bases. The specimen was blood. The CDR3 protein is CASSVGASGGVAVQYF. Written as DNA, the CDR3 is TGTGCCAGCAGCGTAGGGGCTAGCGGGGGGGTTGCGGTGCAGTACTTC.